The present entry profiles one T cell receptor beta chain with its context. Antigen specificity is unknown. Methotrexate plus calcineurin inhibitor accompanied controls' myeloablative marrow transplants; sampling was 1 year later. The sample belongs to a study of T cells after posttransplantation cyclophosphamide. Findings and limits, study-wide: Donor CD8+ memory clones often dominated recipient blood repertoires at later times. Recipient CMV seropositivity and CMV reactivation strongly tracked TRB clonality.

After removal of 3 bases from V and 2 bases from J, the junction contained 14 bases not matched to a gene. The CDR3 totals 18 residues. Germline loops: CDR1 KGHSH, CDR2 LQKENI. Some clones are missing from TCRdb's copy, which holds only in-frame ones; the method was immunoSEQ multiplex PCR. The sample carries 15,000 to 20,000 clones, 85% recorded once. The TCR was taken from a female patient aged 18-30 years who received an allogeneic stem cell transplant from an unrelated donor, was CMV-positive, and had acute and chronic GVHD. Some T cells here may be from the graft donor. The chain has TRBV18 and TRBJ2-3, with 7 bases aligning to TRBD2. This material consisted of PBMCs, taken after allogeneic stem cell transplant with calcineurin inhibitor and methotrexate. The CDR3 region is CASSPSYRRLAHTDTQYF. Here the CDR3 DNA reads TGTGCCAGCTCACCTAGTTATCGACGACTAGCTCACACAGATACGCAGTATTTT.